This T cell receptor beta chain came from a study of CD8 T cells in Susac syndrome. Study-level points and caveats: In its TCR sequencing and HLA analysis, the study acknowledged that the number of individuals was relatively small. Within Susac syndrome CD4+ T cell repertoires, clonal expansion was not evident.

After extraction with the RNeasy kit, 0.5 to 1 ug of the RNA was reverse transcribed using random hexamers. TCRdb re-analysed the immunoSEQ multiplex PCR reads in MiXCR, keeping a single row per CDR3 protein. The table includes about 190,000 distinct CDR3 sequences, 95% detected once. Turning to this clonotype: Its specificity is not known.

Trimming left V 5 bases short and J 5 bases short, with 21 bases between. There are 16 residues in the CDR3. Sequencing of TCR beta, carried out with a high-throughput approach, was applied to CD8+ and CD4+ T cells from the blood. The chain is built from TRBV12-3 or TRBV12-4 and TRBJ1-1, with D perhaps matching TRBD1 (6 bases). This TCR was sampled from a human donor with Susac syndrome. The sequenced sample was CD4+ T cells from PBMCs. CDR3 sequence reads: CASSQGTPPAKTEAFF. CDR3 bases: TGTGCCAGCAGTCAAGGGACACCCCCTGCAAAGACTGAAGCTTTCTTT.